The rows below give T cell receptor beta chains drawn from one sample of a study of shared clonotypes between healthy human individuals. Sequencing was performed with immunoSEQ multiplex PCR; in TCRdb, only in-frame clones are kept and a portion is missing. The table shows roughly 590,000 clones, with over 95% occurring only once. Source material: naive CD8+ T cells sorted from blood. The origin of the receptors is a woman aged 25-40 years in good health. Each CDR3 is given with its conserved first and last residue. The order of the fields is V gene, J gene, clone size, CDR3 protein. Size is stated for part of the rows, as once, few or many counts, or as a class when the clone is expanded.

>TRBV6-4|TRBJ1-2|few
CARIHYGYTF
>TRBV28|TRBJ2-1|-
CASSLSRGGYNEQFF
>TRBV5-8|TRBJ1-2|-
CASSEGTAFYGYTF
>TRBV5-1|TRBJ2-1|-
CASSLGRTVKVEQFF
>TRBV5-5|TRBJ1-2|-
CASSLEYLSGFNYGYTF
>TRBV11-3|TRBJ1-1|-
CASSLGLGSEAFF
>TRBV28|TRBJ2-7|-
CASSPQGTLYEQYF
>TRBV7-2|TRBJ1-1|-
CASSLRAARNTEAFF
>TRBV28|TRBJ2-5|-
CASRRDRAKETQYF
>TRBV27|TRBJ2-7|few
CASSLSPGTASYEQYF
>TRBV4-1|TRBJ2-5|-
CASSQLTGRAETQYF
>TRBV15|TRBJ2-1|-
CATSRTQSNEQFF
>TRBV28|TRBJ2-5|-
CASSTPRAGGYQETQYF
>TRBV27|TRBJ2-1|-
CASSRAGVGNEQFF
>TRBV28|TRBJ1-5|-
CASTEVRGASNQPQHF
>TRBV27|TRBJ2-7|-
CASSISLDSYEQYF
>TRBV5-8|TRBJ2-3|-
CASSTLDSILTDTQYF
>TRBV29-1|TRBJ2-4|once
CSVRTGTRNIQYF
>TRBV27|TRBJ2-1|once
CASRELAENNEQFF
>TRBV4-1|TRBJ2-6|-
CASSPSAPGTASGANVLTF
>TRBV6-5|TRBJ2-7|-
CASSYGTGGSYEQYF
>TRBV4-1|TRBJ2-7|-
CASSQVLAGSSYEQYF
>TRBV27|TRBJ2-7|-
CASSAPGTGVSYEQYF
>TRBV27|TRBJ2-6|-
CASSLSQYPGLGANVLTF
>TRBV28|TRBJ2-4|-
CASKDKLDGAKNIQYF
>TRBV10-2|TRBJ1-5|-
CASRVDRGLGQPQHF
>TRBV28|TRBJ1-2|-
CATTSGGFGYTF
>TRBV4-1|TRBJ2-7|-
CASSGMEGSSYEQYF
>TRBV11-1|TRBJ2-2|-
CASSSLWGVDTGELFF